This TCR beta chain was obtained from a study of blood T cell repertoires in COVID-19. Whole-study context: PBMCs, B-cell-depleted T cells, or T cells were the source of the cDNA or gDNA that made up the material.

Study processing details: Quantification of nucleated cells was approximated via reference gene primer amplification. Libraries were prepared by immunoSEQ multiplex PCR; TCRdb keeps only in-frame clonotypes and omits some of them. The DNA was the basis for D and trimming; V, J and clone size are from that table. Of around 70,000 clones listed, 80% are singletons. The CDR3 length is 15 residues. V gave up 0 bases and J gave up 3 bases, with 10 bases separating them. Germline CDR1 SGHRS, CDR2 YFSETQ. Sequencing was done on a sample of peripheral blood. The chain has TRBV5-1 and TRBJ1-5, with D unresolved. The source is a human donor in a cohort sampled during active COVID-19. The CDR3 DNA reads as TGCGCCAGCAGCTTGGTGGGGAGCCTCAATCAGCCCCAGCATTTT. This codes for CASSLVGSLNQPQHF.